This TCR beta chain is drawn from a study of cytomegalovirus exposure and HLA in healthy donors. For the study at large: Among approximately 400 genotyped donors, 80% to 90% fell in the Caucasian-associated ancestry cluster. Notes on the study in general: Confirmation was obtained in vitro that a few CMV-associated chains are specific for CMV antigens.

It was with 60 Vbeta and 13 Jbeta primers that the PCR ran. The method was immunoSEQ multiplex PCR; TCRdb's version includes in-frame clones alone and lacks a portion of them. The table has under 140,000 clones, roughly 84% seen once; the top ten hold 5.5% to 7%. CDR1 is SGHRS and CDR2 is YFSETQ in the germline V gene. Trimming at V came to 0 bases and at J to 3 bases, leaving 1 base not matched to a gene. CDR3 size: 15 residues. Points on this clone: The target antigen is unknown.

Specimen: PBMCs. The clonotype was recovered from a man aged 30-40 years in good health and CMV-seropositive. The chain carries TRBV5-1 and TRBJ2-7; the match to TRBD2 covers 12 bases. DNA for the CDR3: TGCGCCAGCAGCTTGGGACTAGCGGGAGTCTACGAGCAGTACTTC. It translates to CASSLGLAGVYEQYF.